This entry lists 28 T cell receptor beta chains sequenced from one sample in a study of T cell responses to AZD1222 COVID-19 vaccine. Profiled with immunoSEQ multiplex PCR; TCRdb holds only in-frame clones, not every one. The data show about 170,000 clones, 75% to 90% seen once. This material consisted of peripheral blood, taken on day 0 of AZD1222 vaccination. These receptors all stem from an adult in good health.

The chain joins TRBV18 to TRBJ1-4; D is unclear. The CDR3 consists of 15 residues. Germline assignment: CDR1 KGHSH and CDR2 LQKENI. The germline V and J ends were trimmed by 2 bases and 5 bases, with 12 bases remaining between them. The CDR3 is CASSPSRAQNEKLFF. The CDR3 coding sequence is TGTGCCAGCTCACCATCGAGGGCTCAAAATGAAAAACTGTTTTTT. Supplemented by reference TRBV18 and TRBJ1-4, the full variable domain reads NAGVMQNPRHLVRRRGQEARLRCSPMKGHSHVYWYRQLPEEGLKFMVYLQKENIIDESGMPKERFSAEFPKEGPSILRIQQVVRGDSAAYFCASSPSRAQNEKLFFGSGTQLSVL.

The chain links TRBV5-1 to TRBJ2-1; D is perhaps TRBD2 (5 bases). Trimming pared 1 base from V and 7 bases from J, leaving 12 bases between. The CDR3 contains 14 residues. Germline V gene lookup returns CDR1 SGHRS and CDR2 YFSETQ. DNA of the CDR3: TGCGCCAGCAGCTTGACTAGTATAGGGAATGAGCAGTTCTTC. This sequence encodes CASSLTSIGNEQFF.

This clone was picked up one time. This rearrangement joins TRBV29-1 to TRBJ2-3, with 8 positions matching TRBD2. V lost 6 bases and J lost 5; bases outside the gene matches: 10. CDR1 SQVTM and CDR2 ANQGSEA come from the germline V gene. This CDR3 spans 14 amino acids. CDR3 residues: CSVPKREWEDTQYF. CDR3 DNA: TGCAGCGTCCCGAAGCGGGAGTGGGAAGATACGCAGTATTTT.

The chain combines TRBV6-1 with TRBJ2-7, with D hard to call. The CDR3 contains 14 residues. V lost 1 base and J 6 bases, leaving 13 bases between the germline ends. The germline CDR1 and CDR2 sequences are MNHNS and SASEGT. CDR3 sequence reads: CASSEGIPGLEQYF. For the CDR3, the DNA is TGTGCCAGCAGTGAAGGAATCCCGGGCCTCGAGCAGTACTTC.

CDR3 loop: CASSPFRTDSYEQYF. In nucleotides, the CDR3 is TGTGCCAGCTCACCGTTCCGGACAGACTCCTACGAGCAGTACTTC. The chain employs TRBV18 and TRBJ2-7; D perhaps matches TRBD1 (6 bases). V gave up 3 bases and J gave up 0 bases, with 12 bases separating them. Germline V lookup: CDR1 KGHSH, CDR2 LQKENI. The CDR3 contains 15 residues.

This clone has just a few counts. The V and J genes are TRBV2 and TRBJ2-2; tentative D call: TRBD1 (6 bases). Trimming left V 8 bases short and J 3 bases short, with 19 bases between. Germline V CDR1 and CDR2: SNHLY, FYNNEI. This CDR3 is built from 16 residues. CDR3: CASRKQGLSDTGELFF. DNA for the CDR3: TGTGCCAGCCGGAAGCAGGGGCTCTCGGACACCGGGGAGCTGTTTTTT.

V usage is TRBV7-3 and J usage is TRBJ2-3; D could derive from TRBD1 or TRBD2 (5 bases each). Trimming shortened V by 0 bases and J by 1 base, and 11 bases separated the two germline ends. The germline CDR1 and CDR2 sequences are SGHTA and FQGTGA. This CDR3 comprises 16 residues. In DNA, the CDR3 is TGTGCCAGCAGCTTAACGGGGGTTATGGGCACAGATACGCAGTATTTT. As protein: CASSLTGVMGTDTQYF.

Here the CDR3 DNA reads TGCGCCAGCAGCTTGGGAGGCTCAACTAATGAAAAACTGTTTTTT. Its protein product is CASSLGGSTNEKLFF. This chain uses TRBV5-1 with TRBJ1-4; D call uncertain. Deletions cut 0 bases from V and 0 bases from J, with 6 bases between. From germline, CDR1 is SGHRS and CDR2 YFSETQ. This CDR3 is built from 15 residues.

CDR3 bases: TGTGCCAGCCTCGTCGCCGGGACTGAAGCTTTCTTT. This gives the protein CASLVAGTEAFF. The V gene is TRBV28, the J gene TRBJ1-1, with D uncertain. Germline CDR1 reads MDHEN; CDR2 reads SYDVKM. The V end lost 8 bases, the J end lost 5 bases, and 12 bases lay between the germline ends. This CDR3 is 12 amino acids long.

This chain uses TRBV11-1 with TRBJ2-1; D gene unclear. The CDR3 is 15 residues long. The ends were cut back, 0 bases at V and 6 bases at J, with 12 bases in the middle. CDR1 and CDR2 (germline): SGHAT, FQDESV (reference sequence). This chain's CDR3 is CASSLARVIANEQFF. The CDR3 nucleotides read TGTGCCAGCAGCTTAGCGCGCGTTATCGCCAATGAGCAGTTCTTC.

The CDR3 protein is CASSPLGRENGYTF. CDR3 in DNA: TGTGCCAGCTCACCCCTTGGCAGGGAGAATGGCTACACCTTC. This sequence joins TRBV18 and TRBJ1-2; weak D call: TRBD1 (5 bases). CDR3 length: 14 residues. V was shortened by 3 bases and J by 6 bases, with 14 bases between the two germline ends. Per germline, CDR1 KGHSH and CDR2 LQKENI.

A few counts support this clone. The rearrangement links TRBV24-1 to TRBJ2-2, with a possible D match to TRBD1 (6 bases). Germline V gene lookup returns CDR1 KGHDR and CDR2 SFDVKD. The CDR3 loop spans 14 amino acids. Trimming shortened V by 2 bases and J by 3 bases, and 6 bases separated the two germline ends. In DNA, the CDR3 is TGTGCCACCAGTGATTACAGGGACACCGGGGAGCTGTTTTTT. Its protein is CATSDYRDTGELFF.

Notes on this clone: This specimen includes other DNA sequences encoding the same CDR3. The chain has TRBV28 and TRBJ1-6; D ambiguous. The germline V gene has CDR1 MDHEN and CDR2 SYDVKM. Trimming pared 5 bases from V and 0 bases from J, leaving 11 bases between. The CDR3 loop spans 16 amino acids. CDR3 DNA: TGTGCCAGCAGTCCCCGCTCAAGCTCCTATAATTCACCCCTCCACTTT. It encodes CASSPRSSSYNSPLHF.

V and J are TRBV21-1 and TRBJ1-5. TRBV21-1 is classified as a pseudogene. This CDR3 spans 14 amino acids. The CDR3 sequence: CASSNTRDNQPQHF. Here the CDR3 DNA reads TGTGCCAGCAGCAACACACGGGACAATCAGCCCCAGCATTTT.

The table lists this clone with a count of one. This chain joins TRBV18 and TRBJ1-3; D possibly corresponds to TRBD1 (5 bases). With 3 bases removed from V and 4 bases from J, the gap between germline ends came to 13 bases. The germline CDR1 and CDR2 sequences are KGHSH and LQKENI. The CDR3 sequence is 15 residues long. The CDR3 protein is CASSPSLGPGNTIYF. In nucleotides, the CDR3 is TGTGCCAGCTCACCGAGCCTGGGGCCCGGAAACACCATATATTTT.

The chain carries TRBV1 and TRBJ2-7; the table calls TRBD1, which could not be checked here. TRBV1 represents a pseudogene. The CDR3 is 16 residues long. Here the CDR3 DNA reads TGCACCAGCAGCCAGGGAGGACAGGGAAAAGTCGACGAGCAGTACTTC. This codes for CTSSQGGQGKVDEQYF.

V and J are TRBV30 and TRBJ2-7, with D perhaps given as TRBD1 or TRBD2 (6 bases each). The CDR3 consists of 12 residues. V was shortened by 6 bases and J by 2 bases, with 11 bases between the two germline ends. The germline gives CDR1 GTSNPN, CDR2 SVGIG (reference sequence). As DNA, the CDR3 is TGTGCCTGCCGCGGGACAACCTACGAGCAGTACTTC. Protein: CACRGTTYEQYF. The full variable domain, completed using reference TRBV30 and TRBJ2-7, is SQTIHQWPATLVQPVGSPLSLECTVEGTSNPNLYWYRQAAGRGLQLLFYSVGIGQISSEVPQNLSASRPQDRQFILSSKKLLLSDSGFYLCACRGTTYEQYFGPGTRLTVT.

This chain joins TRBV5-1 and TRBJ2-5, with no clear D. CDR1 is SGHRS and CDR2 is YFSETQ in the germline V gene. V lost 0 bases and J 1 base, leaving 13 bases between the germline ends. The CDR3 length is 16 residues. In DNA, the CDR3 is TGCGCCAGCAGCTTGGACTCTCAACACCCCCAAGAGACCCAGTACTTC. Protein: CASSLDSQHPQETQYF. The full variable domain, with the rest looked up from reference TRBV5-1 and TRBJ2-5, is KAGVTQTPRYLIKTRGQQVTLSCSPISGHRSVSWYQQTPGQGLQFLFEYFSETQRNKGNFPGRFSGRQFSNSRSEMNVSTLELGDSALYLCASSLDSQHPQETQYFGPGTRLLVL.

The CDR3 region is CASFQGVNTEAFF. DNA of the CDR3: TGTGCCAGCTTCCAGGGTGTTAACACTGAAGCTTTCTTT. The gene calls are TRBV6-5 and TRBJ1-1; possibly TRBD1 for D (5 bases). Germline V CDR1 and CDR2: MNHEY, SVGAGI. The V and J ends lost 8 bases and 2 bases respectively, with 12 bases between them. This CDR3 spans 13 amino acids.

J is TRBJ1-3 and V is TRBV14; TRBD1 aligns across 10 bases. CDR1 SGHDN and CDR2 FVKESK come from the germline V gene. With V trimmed by 6 bases and J by 4 bases, 3 bases remained unmatched. The CDR3 covers 14 residues. In DNA form, the CDR3 reads TGTGCCAGCAGTATGACAGGGGGCGGAAACACCATATATTTT. It yields the protein CASSMTGGGNTIYF.

For this clone: The same CDR3 arises from other DNA sequences in this sample as well. The J gene is TRBJ1-5, the V gene TRBV30, with a tentative D call TRBD1 (6 bases). Trimming pared 0 bases from V and 2 bases from J, leaving 20 bases between. CDR3 length equals 18 residues. Germline CDR1 and CDR2: GTSNPN and SVGIG (reference sequence). The CDR3 protein is CAWSVSLGGTYRNQPQHF. CDR3 in DNA: TGTGCCTGGAGTGTATCCCTCGGGGGCACCTATCGCAATCAGCCCCAGCATTTT.

This clone was observed once. This sequence joins TRBV6-5 and TRBJ2-7; perhaps TRBD2 as D (6 bases). Germline values: CDR1 MNHEY, CDR2 SVGAGI. This CDR3 comprises 13 residues. V lost 7 bases, J lost 1 base, and 11 bases lay in between. CDR3 DNA: TGTGCCAGCATTCTAGCGCTGTCCTACGAGCAGTACTTC. Its translation is CASILALSYEQYF.

As DNA, the CDR3 is TGTGCCAGCAGCCTCCAAGGGTACTATGGCTACACCTTC. Protein product: CASSLQGYYGYTF. The rearrangement links TRBV6-5 to TRBJ1-2, with no clear D. The V end was cut by 6 bases, the J end by 3 bases, with 11 bases between. From germline, CDR1 is MNHEY and CDR2 SVGAGI. This CDR3 is built from 13 residues.

The J gene is TRBJ1-4, the V gene TRBV28; D unresolved. The V gene lost 5 bases and the J gene lost 0 bases, with 10 bases spanning the gap. The CDR3 sequence is 15 residues long. CDR1 is MDHEN, CDR2 SYDVKM, per germline. The CDR3 nucleotides read TGTGCCAGCAGTCCTCCACGTTCAACTAATGAAAAACTGTTTTTT. It translates to CASSPPRSTNEKLFF.

The V call is TRBV6-5, the J call TRBJ1-5, with D uncertain. There are 15 residues in the CDR3. Deletions cut 8 bases from V and 1 base from J, with 15 bases between. From germline, CDR1 is MNHEY and CDR2 SVGAGI. The CDR3 nucleotides read TGTGCCAGCCGGTTTGGGTTTGACAGCAATCAGCCCCAGCATTTT. Translated: CASRFGFDSNQPQHF.

This clone appeared once. The chain is built from TRBV7-9 and TRBJ1-2, with TRBD1 identical over 7 bases. CDR1 and CDR2 (germline): SEHNR, FQNEAQ (reference sequence). V trimming: 5 bases; J trimming: 5 bases; junction bases outside the gene matches: 11. CDR3 length: 15 residues. The CDR3 reads CASSLTGVGDYGYTF. The DNA for the CDR3 is TGTGCCAGCAGCCTTACAGGGGTTGGGGATTATGGCTACACCTTC.

This CDR3 reads CASSLSGGNQPQHF. The CDR3 bases are TGTGCCAGCAGCTTATCCGGGGGAAATCAGCCCCAGCATTTT. V is TRBV7-9 and J is TRBJ1-5; the D gene is possibly TRBD1 (5 bases). CDR1 is SEHNR, CDR2 FQNEAQ, per germline (reference sequence). The CDR3 sequence is 14 residues long. V was trimmed by 2 bases and J by 4 bases, leaving 9 bases between them.

This rearrangement joins TRBV6-5 to TRBJ2-7; perhaps TRBD1 as D (5 bases). The CDR3 is made up of 15 amino acids. Trimming removed 6 bases from V and 4 bases from J, with 19 bases in between. Germline V CDR1 and CDR2: MNHEY, SVGAGI. CDR3 amino acids: CASRLTDTNPYEQYF. The CDR3 coding sequence is TGTGCCAGCAGGCTGACAGATACTAATCCGTACGAGCAGTACTTC.